The next 13 T cell receptor beta chains were all read from a single sample in a study of blood T cells in healthy people across ages. Primers used in a second PCR of about 6 to 11 cycles were a sample-barcoded 5' primer and a J-beta primer mix. Each CDR3 protein gets one entry after TCRdb re-called the 5' RACE reads with MiXCR. This table holds roughly 680,000 distinct CDR3 sequences, roughly 21% found once. The sequenced sample consisted of blood. The receptor set was obtained from a man aged 70 or older in good health.

This chain uses TRBV5-4 with TRBJ2-5; D is ambiguous. With the DNA end fitting TRBJ2-1 better, the J assignment may be wrong. This CDR3 comprises 14 residues. The V gene's germline CDR1 is SGHNT and CDR2 YYREEE (reference sequence). CDR3 nucleotide sequence: TGTGCCAGCAGCTTGAAAGGTGTTTACAATGAGCAGTTCTTC. Protein product: CASSLKGVYNEQFF.

This clonotype was observed at least ten times. The chain couples TRBV29-1 to TRBJ2-1; unclear D gene. V shed 4 bases and J shed 5 bases, with 3 bases lying between them. This CDR3 comprises 10 residues. Germline V gene data show CDR1 as SQVTM and CDR2 as ANQGSEA. Here the CDR3 DNA reads TGCAGCGTTGGGCACAATGAGCAGTTCTTC. Residues: CSVGHNEQFF.

Of note for this clonotype: Since no conserved phenylalanine or tryptophan closes the CDR3, a read error is the likely cause. This chain connects TRBV6-5 to TRBJ2-3; tentative D call: TRBD1 (6 bases). V lost 6 bases, J lost 3 bases, and 10 bases lay in between. The V gene's germline CDR1 is MNHEY and CDR2 SVGAGI. The CDR3 extends over 13 amino acids. In DNA, the CDR3 is TGTGCCAGCAGAGAAACAGGGACAGATACGCAGTATTTA. It yields the protein CASRETGTDTQYL.

This clonotype has only one observation. The V gene is TRBV7-9, the J gene TRBJ2-7; D may be TRBD1 (6 bases). Looked up from germline, CDR1 is SEHNR and CDR2 is FQNEAQ (reference sequence). The CDR3 covers 16 residues. V was pared by 4 bases and J by 3 bases, with 19 bases between. The DNA for the CDR3 is TGTGCCAGCAGCTCGAACAGGGCAGAGATGCACTACGAGCAGTACTTC. It is translated as CASSSNRAEMHYEQYF.

This CDR3 reads CSARSLAGDGVSVTGELFF. The CDR3 DNA is TGCAGTGCTAGAAGTCTAGCGGGAGATGGGGTGTCGGTTACCGGGGAGCTGTTTTTT. The chain is built from TRBV20-1 and TRBJ2-2; 10 positions agree with TRBD2. CDR1 is DFQATT and CDR2 is SNEGSKA in the germline V gene (reference sequence). J was trimmed by 5 bases and V by 2 bases; bases with no gene match: 17. The CDR3 loop spans 19 amino acids.

The V call is TRBV20-1, the J call TRBJ1-6; TRBD1 aligns across 8 bases. CDR1 is DFQATT and CDR2 is SNEGSKA in the germline V gene (reference sequence). V trimming: 6 bases; J trimming: 8 bases; junction bases outside the gene matches: 6. The CDR3 sequence is 13 residues long. The CDR3 region has the DNA TGCAGTGCCTCGACAGGGGTTCATTCACCCCTCCACTTT. It codes for CSASTGVHSPLHF.

This clonotype came up a few times. The chain has TRBV7-9 and TRBJ2-5; D is unresolved. CDR1 and CDR2 from the germline V gene are SEHNR and FQNEAQ (reference sequence). V lost 1 base and J lost 4, with 13 bases in between. The CDR3 is made up of 15 amino acids. The DNA of the CDR3 is TGTGCCAGCAGCTTAGACCGACCAGTGGGAGAGACCCAGTACTTC. It specifies CASSLDRPVGETQYF.

This clonotype has at least ten counts. The chain couples TRBV12-3 or TRBV12-4 to TRBJ2-3; 9 positions match TRBD2. The CDR3 extends over 15 amino acids. The ends lost 4 bases at V and 4 bases at J; junction bases unmatched: 6. The CDR3 is CASSSTGLASDTQYF. CDR3 sequence (DNA): TGTGCCAGCAGTTCAACGGGACTAGCCTCAGATACGCAGTATTTT.

The chain is built from TRBV7-9 and TRBJ2-5, with D maybe TRBD1 (6 bases). Germline CDR1 is SEHNR and CDR2 is FQNEAQ (reference sequence). CDR3 length: 15 amino acids. The V and J ends lost 3 bases and 1 base respectively, with 12 bases between them. The CDR3 loop is CASSFYEQGQETQYF. The DNA for the CDR3 is TGTGCCAGCAGCTTTTACGAACAGGGCCAAGAGACCCAGTACTTC.

This clonotype was observed a few times. The J gene is TRBJ2-1, the V gene TRBV14; D unclear. The V end lost 6 bases, the J end lost 1 base, and 13 bases lay between the germline ends. Looked up from germline, CDR1 is SGHDN and CDR2 is FVKESK. The CDR3 length is 15 residues. The CDR3 loop is CASSTLLGSYNEQFF. CDR3 nucleotide sequence: TGTGCCAGCAGTACTCTGCTGGGGTCCTACAATGAGCAGTTCTTC.

This clonotype was observed many times. This rearrangement joins TRBV20-1 to TRBJ2-1; D not certain. This CDR3 has 12 residues. V lost 6 bases and J lost 3, with 9 bases in between. Germline lookup yields CDR1 DFQATT and CDR2 SNEGSKA (reference sequence). The CDR3 loop is CSAPAFYNEQFF. The CDR3, as DNA: TGCAGTGCCCCGGCCTTCTACAATGAGCAGTTCTTC.

The sample holds one count of this clonotype. The rearrangement links TRBV11-2 to TRBJ2-1; TRBD2 might be the D (5 bases). Trimming removed 8 bases from V and 4 bases from J, with 12 bases in between. CDR1 and CDR2 from the germline V gene are SGHAT and FQNNGV. The CDR3 covers 13 residues. CDR3 protein: CASQLGAYNEQFF. The CDR3 DNA is TGTGCCAGCCAACTGGGAGCATACAATGAGCAGTTCTTC.

This clonotype was recorded many times. The chain has TRBV12-3 or TRBV12-4 and TRBJ1-4, with D hard to call. V shed 5 bases and J shed 8 bases, with 9 bases lying between them. This CDR3 contains 12 residues. For the CDR3, the DNA is TGTGCCAGCAGTACCGGTGGGGAAAAACTGTTTTTT. Protein sequence: CASSTGGEKLFF.